A single sample is the source of the 14 T cell receptor beta chains below, sequenced in a study of beta chain features in type 1 diabetes. Sequencing targeted expressed TCRB transcripts, as all isolated RNA had been reverse transcribed. Here immunoSEQ multiplex PCR was the method, and the copy in TCRdb shows in-frame clones only, minus some. The sample yields 850,000 to 900,000 clones, 15% to 20% seen once. The source material was naive CD4+ T cells from blood. The receptors stem from a woman aged 18-30 years in good health.

This clone was found a few times. The chain combines TRBV7-2 with TRBJ1-5; the D gene is possibly TRBD1 (5 bases). Trimming stripped 3 bases from V and 3 bases from J, with 9 bases between. The germline CDR1 and CDR2 sequences are SGHTA and FQGNSA. The CDR3 is 14 amino acids. CDR3 in DNA: TGTGCCAGCAGCTTGACAGCCAACAATCAGCCCCAGCATTTT. Amino acid sequence: CASSLTANNQPQHF.

This clone was seen a few times. The gene calls are TRBV6-6 and TRBJ1-5; D not certain. Trimming removed 0 bases from V and 4 bases from J, with 4 bases in between. Germline assignment: CDR1 MNHNY and CDR2 SVGAGI (reference sequence). CDR3 length: 13 amino acids. CDR3 sequence: CASSYSPNQPQHF. The CDR3 nucleotides read TGTGCCAGCAGTTACTCCCCTAATCAGCCCCAGCATTTT.

This chain links TRBV28 with TRBJ1-1, with D perhaps TRBD1 (5 bases). The CDR3 runs to 14 residues. Germline lookup yields CDR1 MDHEN and CDR2 SYDVKM. The ends were cut back, 7 bases at V and 5 bases at J, with 17 bases in the middle. The CDR3 nucleotides are TGTGCCAGCAATCTGGGGGGGGTGAGGACTGAAGCTTTCTTT. It is translated as CASNLGGVRTEAFF.

This clone was found a few times. The chain recombines TRBV5-8 with TRBJ2-3; the D is unclear. The CDR3 spans 13 residues. Germline CDR1 and CDR2: SGHTS and YDEGEE. Trimming cost V 5 bases and J 4 bases, with 11 bases left between them. CDR3 nucleotide sequence: TGTGCCAGCAGTCGTACAGACGCAGATACGCAGTATTTT. This sequence encodes CASSRTDADTQYF.

This clone showed up just a few times. The gene calls are TRBV19 and TRBJ2-2; D is perhaps TRBD2 (6 bases). The CDR3 loop spans 18 amino acids. From germline, CDR1 is LNHDA and CDR2 SQIVND (reference sequence). The ends were cut back, 5 bases at V and 0 bases at J, with 19 bases in the middle. This CDR3 is CASSSRPGDSANTGELFF. CDR3 sequence (DNA): TGTGCCAGTAGTTCGAGACCGGGAGACTCCGCGAACACCGGGGAGCTGTTTTTT.

This clone was found a few times. The junction departs from the called germline gene at one end, perhaps through a read error. The rearrangement links TRBV27 to TRBJ2-5; 10 bases are shared with TRBD2. This CDR3 contains 15 residues. Germline V gene data show CDR1 as MNHEY and CDR2 as SMNVEV (reference sequence). CDR3 residues: CASRLLAGGRGTQYF. The CDR3 DNA reads TGTGCCAGCAGATTATTAGCGGGAGGCCGGGGGACCCAGTACTTC.

J is TRBJ2-1 and V is TRBV5-4; no reliable D call. V was pared by 1 base and J by 4 bases, with 9 bases between. This CDR3 has 14 residues. Germline assignment: CDR1 SGHNT and CDR2 YYREEE (reference sequence). The CDR3 DNA reads TGTGCCAGCAGCTTGTTAAACAGTTACAATGAGCAGTTCTTC. Its protein product is CASSLLNSYNEQFF.

This clone was detected only once. V usage is TRBV28 and J usage is TRBJ1-5; unclear D gene. This CDR3 spans 15 amino acids. V shed 5 bases and J shed 3 bases, with 14 bases lying between them. Germline V lookup: CDR1 MDHEN, CDR2 SYDVKM. CDR3 nucleotide sequence: TGTGCCAGCAGTCCGACCGGACGGTTCAATCAGCCCCAGCATTTT. It encodes CASSPTGRFNQPQHF.

A few counts support this clone. V gene TRBV7-9 combines with J gene TRBJ2-5; 14 bases are shared with TRBD2. The CDR3 sequence is 18 residues long. Germline V CDR1 and CDR2: SEHNR, FQNEAQ (reference sequence). With V trimmed by 3 bases and J by 4 bases, 10 bases remained unmatched. The DNA of the CDR3 is TGTGCCAGCAGCTTCGGGTTCCCGGGACTAGCGGGAGCAGAGACCCAGTACTTC. Amino acids: CASSFGFPGLAGAETQYF.

The sample holds a few counts of this clone. The chain carries TRBV4-2 and TRBJ2-3, with TRBD2 identical over 10 bases. The V and J ends lost 2 bases and 5 bases, in that order; junction bases with no gene match: 7. The CDR3 runs 16 residues. Germline lookup yields CDR1 LGHNA and CDR2 YNFKEQ. The CDR3 reads CASSQNLAGAGDTQYF. In DNA, the CDR3 is TGTGCCAGCAGCCAAAATCTAGCGGGAGCAGGAGATACGCAGTATTTT.

This clone has just a few counts. The V and J genes are TRBV19 and TRBJ2-6, with a tentative D call TRBD1 (5 bases). The CDR3 consists of 16 residues. V lost 4 bases and J 3 bases, leaving 13 bases between the germline ends. Germline V gene sequence: CDR1 LNHDA, CDR2 SQIVND (reference sequence). CDR3 sequence: CASSSGQGYGANVLTF. CDR3 nucleotide sequence: TGTGCCAGTAGTAGCGGCCAGGGTTATGGGGCCAACGTCCTGACTTTC.

This clone has more than one count but fewer than ten. This chain links TRBV5-1 with TRBJ2-7; D unresolved. Germline CDR1 SGHRS, CDR2 YFSETQ. The CDR3 runs 14 residues. V was shortened by 4 bases and J by 0 bases, with 11 bases between the two germline ends. CDR3 residues: CASSMLPSSYEQYF. In nucleotides, the CDR3 is TGCGCCAGCAGCATGTTACCTAGCTCCTACGAGCAGTACTTC.

The table lists this clone with a few counts. The J gene is TRBJ2-1, the V gene TRBV5-4; TRBD2 aligns across 7 bases. The trim removed 4 bases at V and 9 bases at J, leaving 7 bases unmatched. The CDR3 sequence is 13 residues long. Germline CDR1 is SGHNT and CDR2 is YYREEE (reference sequence). The CDR3 spells CASSPGLHPEQFF. The CDR3 DNA sequence: TGTGCCAGCAGCCCGGGACTACACCCTGAGCAGTTCTTC. Combining the CDR3 with reference TRBV5-4 and TRBJ2-1 gives the whole variable domain ETGVTQSPTHLIKTRGQQVTLRCSSQSGHNTVSWYQQALGQGPQFIFQYYREEENGRGNFPPRFSGLQFPNYSSELNVNALELDDSALYLCASSPGLHPEQFFGPGTRLTVL.

This rearrangement joins TRBV28 to TRBJ2-2, with 10 bases lining up with TRBD1. The germline V gene encodes CDR1 MDHEN and CDR2 SYDVKM. CDR3 size: 14 residues. V lost 5 bases to trimming and J lost 6 bases; unmatched junction nucleotides: 3. In DNA, the CDR3 is TGTGCCAGCAGTCACGGACAGGGGGCCGGGGAGCTGTTTTTT. This codes for CASSHGQGAGELFF.